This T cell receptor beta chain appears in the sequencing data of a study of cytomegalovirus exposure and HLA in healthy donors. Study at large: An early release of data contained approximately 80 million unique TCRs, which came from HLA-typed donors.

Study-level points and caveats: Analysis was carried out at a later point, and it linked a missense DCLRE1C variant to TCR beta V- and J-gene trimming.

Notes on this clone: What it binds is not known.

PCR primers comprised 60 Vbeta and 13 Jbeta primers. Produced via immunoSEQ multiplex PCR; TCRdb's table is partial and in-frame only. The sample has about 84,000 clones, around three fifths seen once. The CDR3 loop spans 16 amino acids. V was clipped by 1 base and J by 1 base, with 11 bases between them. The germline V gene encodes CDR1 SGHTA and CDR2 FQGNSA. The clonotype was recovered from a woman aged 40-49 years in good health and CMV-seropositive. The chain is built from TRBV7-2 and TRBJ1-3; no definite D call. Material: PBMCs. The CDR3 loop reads CASSLGEGMSGNTIYF. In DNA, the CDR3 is TGTGCCAGCAGCTTAGGGGAGGGAATGTCTGGAAACACCATATATTTT.